This T cell receptor (beta chain) is drawn from a study of T-cell reconstitution after alpha-beta-depleted transplantation in children. Preparation of the TCRbeta library involved a method that used unique molecular identifiers. MiXCR, applied by TCRdb to the PCR reads, yields one record per CDR3 protein. The sample records about 540,000 distinct CDR3 sequences, more than 20% being singletons. On this clonotype itself: What it binds is unknown.

Study outcomes and limitations: Expanded graft clones numbering several hundred reportedly gave rise to alpha-beta T cells about two months after transplant.

V was pared by 0 bases and J by 0 bases, with 9 bases between. Germline CDR1 reads SGHRS; CDR2 reads YFSETQ. There are 16 residues in the CDR3. This receptor was obtained from a boy younger than two with Wiskott-Aldrich syndrome, due to receive a stem cell transplant. Here the sequenced sample was PBMCs, taken before TCRalphabeta/CD19-depleted stem cell transplant. The rearrangement uses TRBV5-1 and TRBJ2-2; tentatively, D is TRBD2 (6 bases). The CDR3 nucleotides read TGCGCCAGCAGCTTGGGGGACTTCGCGAACACCGGGGAGCTGTTTTTT. Its protein product is CASSLGDFANTGELFF.